Listed here are 11 T cell receptor beta chains from one sample, sequenced in a study of T-cell memory formation after mild COVID-19. Each CDR3 protein gets one entry after TCRdb re-called the 5' RACE reads with MiXCR. Seen here are 200,000 to 250,000 distinct CDR3 sequences, about 9.2% observed once, and the top ten hold around 3.3%. The sample consisted of PBMCs or a T cell subset sorted from them (not recorded which). The receptors derive from a man aged 18 to 35 who had mild COVID-19 (a few samples of this study predate the infection). Cell type and time point are not known.

This clonotype was picked up a small number of times. The chain employs TRBV5-1 and TRBJ1-1; D gene uncertain. V lost 4 bases to trimming and J lost 3 bases, with 10 bases between them. CDR1 and CDR2 (germline): SGHRS, YFSETQ. CDR3 length equals 13 residues. The CDR3 DNA follows: TGCGCCAGCAGCCCCTCGGATTACACTGAAGCTTTCTTT. This translates into CASSPSDYTEAFF.

This clonotype was recorded a few times. The chain couples TRBV20-1 to TRBJ2-6; TRBD1 matches at 8 bases. The CDR3 sequence is 16 residues long. J was trimmed by 2 bases and V by 6 bases; bases with no gene match: 9. Germline-derived CDR1 and CDR2 are DFQATT and SNEGSKA (reference sequence). The CDR3 reads CSAADREVTGANVLTF. The CDR3 DNA is TGCAGTGCCGCGGACAGGGAAGTAACTGGGGCCAACGTCCTGACTTTC.

The chain has TRBV9 and TRBJ1-1; D gene unclear. CDR3 length: 13 amino acids. V was pared by 4 bases and J by 7 bases, with 14 bases between. Germline CDR1 is SGDLS and CDR2 is YYNGEE. CDR3 loop: CASSSTSRSEAFF. CDR3 nucleotides: TGTGCCAGCAGCTCCACCTCAAGAAGTGAAGCTTTCTTT.

The chain uses TRBV7-6 and TRBJ2-1; D call uncertain. The germline gives CDR1 SGHVS, CDR2 FNYEAQ. V was cut by 2 bases and J by 7 bases, with 12 bases left in between. This CDR3 comprises 14 residues. The CDR3 protein is CASSLTSAGNEQFF. The CDR3 DNA sequence: TGTGCCAGCAGCTTAACCTCTGCCGGGAATGAGCAGTTCTTC.

This clonotype has more than one count but fewer than ten. This sequence joins TRBV15 and TRBJ1-5, with a weak D call TRBD1 (6 bases). Trimming removed 2 bases from V and 4 bases from J, with 6 bases in between. Germline CDR1 is LNHNV and CDR2 is YYDKDF (reference sequence). The CDR3 is 13 amino acids. The CDR3 bases are TGTGCCACCAGCAGACAGGGGAATCAGCCCCAGCATTTT. Amino acid sequence: CATSRQGNQPQHF.

This clonotype was observed many times. This rearrangement joins TRBV7-2 to TRBJ1-2; tentatively, D is TRBD1 (5 bases). V gave up 5 bases and J gave up 1 base, with 14 bases separating them. CDR1 is SGHTA and CDR2 is FQGNSA in the germline V gene. This CDR3 has 15 amino acids. Here the CDR3 DNA reads TGTGCCAGCAGCCGTCCCGGGGCCAATAACTATGGCTACACCTTC. This sequence encodes CASSRPGANNYGYTF. Full variable domain (outside the CDR3, taken from reference TRBV7-2 and TRBJ1-2): GAGVSQSPSNKVTEKGKDVELRCDPISGHTALYWYRQSLGQGLEFLIYFQGNSAPDKSGLPSDRFSAERTGGSVSTLTIQRTQQEDSAVYLCASSRPGANNYGYTFGSGTRLTVV.

In its sample, this clonotype was seen many times. The rearrangement uses TRBV12-3 or TRBV12-4 and TRBJ2-2; D ambiguous. Trimming stripped 6 bases from V and 4 bases from J, with 15 bases between. The CDR3 length is 15 residues. This CDR3 is CASRPRFVSTGELFF. CDR3 nucleotide sequence: TGTGCCAGCAGGCCTCGTTTCGTGTCCACCGGGGAGCTGTTTTTT.

The V gene is TRBV30, the J gene TRBJ1-1; the D is unclear. V dropped 3 bases and J dropped 2 bases, with 10 bases sitting between them. Germline lookup yields CDR1 GTSNPN and CDR2 SVGIG (reference sequence). The CDR3 is 13 residues long. CDR3 in DNA: TGTGCCTGGAGCGCCAGGTCAAACACTGAAGCTTTCTTT. It codes for CAWSARSNTEAFF.

This rearrangement joins TRBV6-5 to TRBJ2-3; no clear D gene. This CDR3 contains 16 residues. With 6 bases removed from V and 0 bases from J, the gap between germline ends came to 16 bases. Germline CDR1 MNHEY, CDR2 SVGAGI. The CDR3 loop reads CASRPVLTSSTDTQYF. The DNA of the CDR3 is TGTGCCAGCAGACCCGTCCTTACCTCTAGCACAGATACGCAGTATTTT.

The chain is built from TRBV7-2 and TRBJ2-3, with TRBD2 matching over 10 bases. The CDR3 is 18 amino acids. Germline V gene lookup returns CDR1 SGHTA and CDR2 FQGNSA. J was trimmed by 2 bases and V by 5 bases; bases with no gene match: 13. The CDR3 loop is CASSRNLGLAEITDTQYF. The CDR3 region has the DNA TGTGCCAGCAGCCGAAACCTAGGACTAGCGGAGATCACAGATACGCAGTATTTT.

This clonotype has a handful of counts. The chain employs TRBV2 and TRBJ2-5; D uncertain. CDR3 size: 12 residues. From germline, CDR1 is SNHLY and CDR2 FYNNEI. The V gene lost 3 bases and the J gene lost 4 bases, with 6 bases spanning the gap. CDR3 coding DNA: TGTGCCAGCAGTGAGATTCGAGAGACCCAGTACTTC. Protein sequence: CASSEIRETQYF.